This T cell receptor beta chain was captured in a study of blood T cell repertoires in COVID-19. Across the whole study: The United States, Italy and Spain supplied acute and convalescent COVID-19 samples. Sample material is recorded as cDNA or gDNA derived from T cells, B-cell-depleted T cells, or PBMCs.

Germline CDR1 is SGHTA and CDR2 is FQGNSA. Trimming took 6 bases from V and 5 from J; bases not matched to a gene: 9. CDR3 size: 15 residues. Original data processing: Amplification from reference gene primers served as the basis for estimated nucleated cell counts. Some clones are missing from TCRdb's copy, which holds only in-frame ones; the method was immunoSEQ multiplex PCR. Clonal size and the V and J genes are those of that table, whereas D and trimming came from the DNA. The table shows about 88,000 clones, with around nine tenths occurring only once. The sequenced sample consisted of peripheral blood. The V and J genes are TRBV7-2 and TRBJ2-2, with TRBD2 matching over 7 bases. The receptor comes from a woman older than 75 with acute or convalescent COVID-19. The CDR3 loop is CASRFSSGATGELFF. The CDR3 nucleotides are TGTGCCAGCAGATTCTCTAGCGGAGCGACCGGGGAGCTGTTTTTT.